The rows below give T cell receptor beta chains drawn from one sample of a study of cytomegalovirus exposure and HLA in healthy donors. TCRdb's copy holds only in-frame clones and misses some; the assay was immunoSEQ multiplex PCR. The sample lists around 180,000 clones; about 80% were seen once. Sequencing used PBMCs. The receptors were sampled from a young man in good health and CMV-seropositive. Each CDR3 is given with its conserved first and last residue. A D gene is named only where the DNA matches it firmly. Size values are once, few and many counts, or a class for expanded clones, and some rows have none.

DNA: TGCGCCAGCAGCCAAGGTCGAGCCCCGAACACTGAAGCTTTCTTT; CDR3: CASSQGRAPNTEAFF; D: .; V: TRBV4-1; J: TRBJ1-1; size: .
DNA: TGTGCCAGCAGCCACCCTGGGACAAATGCTGGCTACACCTTC; CDR3: CASSHPGTNAGYTF; D: .; V: TRBV5-6; J: TRBJ1-2; size: .
DNA: TGTGCCAGTAGTAACCTAGCGGGGGGGCCTTATACGCAGTATTTT; CDR3: CASSNLAGGPYTQYF; D: TRBD2; V: TRBV19; J: TRBJ2-3; size: once
DNA: TGCAGCGTTGAAGATGACAGGGAAGGGCAAAATGAAAAACTGTTTTTT; CDR3: CSVEDDREGQNEKLFF; D: TRBD1; V: TRBV29-1; J: TRBJ1-4; size: .
DNA: TGTGCCAGCAGCTTACAGGGACCTAACTATGGCTACACCTTC; CDR3: CASSLQGPNYGYTF; D: .; V: TRBV5-4; J: TRBJ1-2; size: .
DNA: TGCGCCAGCAGCTTGGCTTTAGACGAGCAGTACTTC; CDR3: CASSLALDEQYF; D: .; V: TRBV5-1; J: TRBJ2-7; size: few
DNA: TGTGCCAGCAGCCATGGGACTAGCGAGGCGGAGACCCAGTACTTC; CDR3: CASSHGTSEAETQYF; D: TRBD2; V: TRBV7-2; J: TRBJ2-5; size: few
DNA: TGTGCCAGTCGGGATGGACAGGGCGGTCAGCCCCAGCATTTT; CDR3: CASRDGQGGQPQHF; D: TRBD1; V: TRBV19; J: TRBJ1-5; size: .
DNA: TGTGCCAGCAACCGGGGTGACACTGAAGCTTTCTTT; CDR3: CASNRGDTEAFF; D: .; V: TRBV6-1; J: TRBJ1-1; size: medium-sized
DNA: TGCGCCAGCAGCCAAGATTCGGGCTTCCAGGCAGGGGGGAGGACTGAAGCTTTCTTT; CDR3: CASSQDSGFQAGGRTEAFF; D: TRBD1; V: TRBV4-1; J: TRBJ1-1; size: .
DNA: TGCGCCAGCAGGACGAACAGGGGGCTTCAAGAGACCCAGTACTTC; CDR3: CASRTNRGLQETQYF; D: TRBD1; V: TRBV5-1; J: TRBJ2-5; size: .
DNA: TGTGCCAGCAGCTTGGAGGCTAGCGGGGGCCCCGGTTTGGAGCAGTACTTC; CDR3: CASSLEASGGPGLEQYF; D: TRBD2; V: TRBV5-6; J: TRBJ2-7; size: .
DNA: TGCGCCAGCAGCTTGAGGCTTGGGGCAGAACTCACAGATACGCAGTATTTT; CDR3: CASSLRLGAELTDTQYF; D: .; V: TRBV5-1; J: TRBJ2-3; size: .
DNA: TGCGCCAGCAGCCTTGGGGGGGAAGTCTATGGCTACACCTTC; CDR3: CASSLGGEVYGYTF; D: .; V: TRBV4-1; J: TRBJ1-2; size: .
DNA: TGTGCCAGCAGCTTAGGTGTCATAGACAATGAGCAGTTCTTC; CDR3: CASSLGVIDNEQFF; D: .; V: TRBV11-3; J: TRBJ2-1; size: once
DNA: TGTGCCAGCAGCCAAGGTCTAGCGGGGTTGGGATGGCGTGGCACAGATACGCAGTATTTT; CDR3: CASSQGLAGLGWRGTDTQYF; D: TRBD2; V: TRBV14; J: TRBJ2-3; size: .
DNA: TGTGCCAGCAGCCAGGGGACAGCCTCTGGAAACACCATATATTTT; CDR3: CASSQGTASGNTIYF; D: TRBD1; V: TRBV16; J: TRBJ1-3; size: once
DNA: TGTGCCAGCAGCTTTGGCAAAGACACCGGGGAGCTGTTTTTT; CDR3: CASSFGKDTGELFF; D: .; V: TRBV7-9; J: TRBJ2-2; size: few
DNA: TGTGCCAGCAGTGCCGGACAGGGGATTTACGAGCAGTACTTC; CDR3: CASSAGQGIYEQYF; D: TRBD1; V: TRBV2; J: TRBJ2-7; size: .
DNA: TGTGCCAGCAGCTTCGGGAACTATGGCTACACCTTC; CDR3: CASSFGNYGYTF; D: .; V: TRBV5-6; J: TRBJ1-2; size: .
DNA: TGTGCCAGCAGCTTAGCGCCCACCAGGCATAGCTCTGGAAACACCATATATTTT; CDR3: CASSLAPTRHSSGNTIYF; D: .; V: TRBV7-9; J: TRBJ1-3; size: .
DNA: TGTGCCAGCAGTTACGTTGTCGAGGGGGCAGAAAAACTGTTTTTT; CDR3: CASSYVVEGAEKLFF; D: TRBD1; V: TRBV6-6; J: TRBJ1-4; size: .
DNA: TGTGCCAGCAGTCCTACGATCCAAAGTCGCAATGAGCAGTTCTTC; CDR3: CASSPTIQSRNEQFF; D: .; V: TRBV11-1; J: TRBJ2-1; size: .
DNA: TGTGCCAGCAGCCTAGCTGGGGGGGGAGATTTTGAGCAGTTCTTC; CDR3: CASSLAGGGDFEQFF; D: TRBD2; V: TRBV11-2; J: TRBJ2-1; size: once
DNA: TGCAGCGTTGGACGGCCGACTAGCGGGAGGGCCGCAGTTGGCAATGAGCAGTTCTTC; CDR3: CSVGRPTSGRAAVGNEQFF; D: TRBD2; V: TRBV29-1; J: TRBJ2-1; size: .
DNA: TGTGCCAGCAGTGACAGGAACACTGAAGCTTTCTTT; CDR3: CASSDRNTEAFF; D: .; V: TRBV2; J: TRBJ1-1; size: .
DNA: TGTGCCAGCAGCTTGGCCGTCTGGCAGGGGGACACTGAAGCTTTCTTT; CDR3: CASSLAVWQGDTEAFF; D: TRBD1; V: TRBV5-6; J: TRBJ1-1; size: .
DNA: TGCAGCGCCCGGTGGAGGGATCATGAAAAACTGTTTTTT; CDR3: CSARWRDHEKLFF; D: .; V: TRBV29-1; J: TRBJ1-4; size: .
DNA: TGTGCCAGCAGTGAACTGGGGCAGTCCAATGAAAAACTGTTTTTT; CDR3: CASSELGQSNEKLFF; D: .; V: TRBV2; J: TRBJ1-4; size: few
DNA: TGTGCCAGCAGCCCAGGGACTAGCGGGGGAATACTGGACACCGGGGAGCTGTTTTTT; CDR3: CASSPGTSGGILDTGELFF; D: TRBD2; V: TRBV9; J: TRBJ2-2; size: .
DNA: TGTGCCAGCAGCTTAATACCAGAGGACACAGATACGCAGTATTTT; CDR3: CASSLIPEDTDTQYF; D: .; V: TRBV7-2; J: TRBJ2-3; size: .
DNA: TGCGCCAGCAGTGAGAGGAGCGGACAGGAGAATGAGCAGTTCTTC; CDR3: CASSERSGQENEQFF; D: TRBD1; V: TRBV10-1; J: TRBJ2-1; size: .
DNA: TGTGCCAGCAGCGGGGACAGCCTTGTGGCTGAAGCTTTCTTT; CDR3: CASSGDSLVAEAFF; D: TRBD1; V: TRBV6-1; J: TRBJ1-1; size: .
DNA: TGTGCCAGCAGTTTAAAAGCTAGCTCCTACAATGAGCAGTTCTTC; CDR3: CASSLKASSYNEQFF; D: .; V: TRBV27; J: TRBJ2-1; size: .
DNA: TGTGCCATCGGGACAGGGCCCGAGCAGTACTTC; CDR3: CAIGTGPEQYF; D: TRBD1; V: TRBV10-3; J: TRBJ2-7; size: few
DNA: TGTGCCAGCAGCGAAAATAAAGGGGTCGAGCAGTACTTC; CDR3: CASSENKGVEQYF; D: .; V: TRBV6-1; J: TRBJ2-7; size: .
DNA: TGTGCCAGCAGCCGCGACACGGATGGGACTGAAGCTTTCTTT; CDR3: CASSRDTDGTEAFF; D: .; V: TRBV6-5; J: TRBJ1-1; size: once
DNA: TGTGCCAGCAGTTACGGCGGGGGGGCAGATACGCAGTATTTT; CDR3: CASSYGGGADTQYF; D: TRBD2; V: TRBV6-6; J: TRBJ2-3; size: .
DNA: TGTGCCAGCAGTGACTCGAGCGGGAGGGGGGCCAACGTCCTGACTTTC; CDR3: CASSDSSGRGANVLTF; D: TRBD2; V: TRBV6-4; J: TRBJ2-6; size: few
DNA: TGTGCCAGCAGTGACCCACCTTTCCGGGACAGGAGGCTCTCCTACGAGCAGTACTTC; CDR3: CASSDPPFRDRRLSYEQYF; D: TRBD1; V: TRBV6-1; J: TRBJ2-7; size: few
DNA: TGTGCCAGCAGCCGGACTGGCACCGGGGAGCTGTTTTTT; CDR3: CASSRTGTGELFF; D: .; V: TRBV5-4; J: TRBJ2-2; size: few
DNA: TGTGCCAGCAGGGTATTGGGGGGTAACTATGGCTACACCTTC; CDR3: CASRVLGGNYGYTF; D: .; V: TRBV28; J: TRBJ1-2; size: few
DNA: TGTGCCAGCACTACGGGGGGGAACACCGGGGAGCTGTTTTTT; CDR3: CASTTGGNTGELFF; D: TRBD2; V: TRBV13; J: TRBJ2-2; size: .
DNA: TGTGCCAGCAGTGAAGCCGGGGGGCTATCCTACAATGAGCAGTTCTTC; CDR3: CASSEAGGLSYNEQFF; D: .; V: TRBV2; J: TRBJ2-1; size: .
DNA: TGTGCCAGCAGCATAAATGCCAAAAACATTCAGTACTTC; CDR3: CASSINAKNIQYF; D: .; V: TRBV7-2; J: TRBJ2-4; size: .
DNA: TGTGCCAGCAGCTTAGGGGGACACCGGTATGGCTACACCTTC; CDR3: CASSLGGHRYGYTF; D: .; V: TRBV7-2; J: TRBJ1-2; size: .
DNA: TGTGCCAGCAGCTTGGGCGGGAGCATCTACGAGCAGTACTTC; CDR3: CASSLGGSIYEQYF; D: TRBD2; V: TRBV5-4; J: TRBJ2-7; size: once
DNA: TGTGCCAGCAGCTTAGCCGTCCCGAGCTCCTACGAGCAGTACTTC; CDR3: CASSLAVPSSYEQYF; D: .; V: TRBV11-3; J: TRBJ2-7; size: .
DNA: TGTGCCAGCAGTTTCTTGCGTGGGAGCTCCTACAATGAGCAGTTCTTC; CDR3: CASSFLRGSSYNEQFF; D: .; V: TRBV27; J: TRBJ2-1; size: .
DNA: TGTGCCAGCTCCAGGACAGGGCCCAGCTCTGAAGCTTTCTTT; CDR3: CASSRTGPSSEAFF; D: TRBD1; V: TRBV18; J: TRBJ1-1; size: .
DNA: TGTTCCAGCAGCGGGGGTCCGGGACAGCGGTATTCACCCCTCCACTTT; CDR3: CSSSGGPGQRYSPLHF; D: TRBD1; V: TRBV7-9; J: TRBJ1-6; size: .